Following are 10 T cell receptor beta chains from one sample sequenced in a study of blood T cell repertoires in COVID-19. TCRdb's table, derived via immunoSEQ multiplex PCR, lists solely in-frame clones and lacks some. Of hundreds of thousands of clones detected, 75% to 90% appear once; the ten largest clones hold 1% to 1.3%. Input material: PBMCs or T cells enriched from blood (not recorded which). All receptors derive from a young man who had recovered from COVID-19.

This chain joins TRBV24-1 and TRBJ1-2, with TRBD1 as a possible D gene (5 bases). In germline, CDR1 is KGHDR, CDR2 SFDVKD. The CDR3 totals 13 residues. Trimming cost V 4 bases and J 2 bases, with 7 bases left between them. The DNA of the CDR3 is TGTGCCACCAGTGAGCGACAGAACTATGGCTACACCTTC. This gives the protein CATSERQNYGYTF.

The CDR3 protein is CASSPRQDLQGFYGYTF. CDR3 coding DNA: TGTGCCAGCAGCCCGCGCCAGGATCTCCAGGGGTTCTATGGCTACACCTTC. This sequence joins TRBV7-8 and TRBJ1-2; TRBD1 is a possible D gene (6 bases). The CDR3 is 17 amino acids. Germline V lookup: CDR1 SGHVS, CDR2 FQNEAQ. V lost 5 bases to trimming and J lost 4 bases, with 23 bases between them. Combining the CDR3 with reference TRBV7-8 and TRBJ1-2 gives the whole variable domain GAGVSQSPRYKVAKRGQDVALRCDPISGHVSLFWYQQALGQGPEFLTYFQNEAQLDKSGLPSDRFFAERPEGSVSTLKIQRTQQEDSAVYLCASSPRQDLQGFYGYTFGSGTRLTVV.

This rearrangement joins TRBV20-1 to TRBJ2-3; tentative D call: TRBD2 (6 bases). CDR1 and CDR2 (germline): DFQATT, SNEGSKA (reference sequence). Trimming left V 3 bases short and J 0 bases short, with 13 bases between. The CDR3 has 15 amino acids. CDR3 amino acids: CSASFLGGSTDTQYF. CDR3 sequence (DNA): TGCAGTGCTAGTTTTCTGGGGGGTAGCACAGATACGCAGTATTTT.

This chain joins TRBV28 and TRBJ1-5; D possibly corresponds to TRBD1 (5 bases). The CDR3 loop spans 15 amino acids. Germline values: CDR1 MDHEN, CDR2 SYDVKM. Trimming removed 5 bases from V and 0 bases from J, with 11 bases in between. This chain's CDR3 is CASSPRGGSNQPQHF. The DNA for the CDR3 is TGTGCCAGCAGTCCCCGGGGGGGTAGCAATCAGCCCCAGCATTTT. The entire variable domain, with the rest obtained from reference TRBV28 and TRBJ1-5, is as follows: DVKVTQSSRYLVKRTGEKVFLECVQDMDHENMFWYRQDPGLGLRLIYFSYDVKMKEKGDIPEGYSVSREKKERFSLILESASTNQTSMYLCASSPRGGSNQPQHFGDGTRLSIL.

The CDR3 is CATQPGQSNTGELFF. The CDR3 DNA reads TGCGCCACCCAACCTGGACAGTCGAACACCGGGGAGCTGTTTTTT. This chain connects TRBV5-1 to TRBJ2-2, with D maybe TRBD1 (6 bases). Germline values: CDR1 SGHRS, CDR2 YFSETQ. There are 15 residues in the CDR3. V lost 9 bases, J lost 0 bases, and 15 bases lay in between.

With regard to this clone: One junction end does not reproduce the germline sequence, and a read error may be involved. V usage is TRBV7-6 and J usage is TRBJ1-2, with D uncertain. This CDR3 is built from 12 residues. Germline V gene sequence: CDR1 SGHVS, CDR2 FNYEAQ. In DNA, the CDR3 is TGTGCCAGCAGCTCCACCGTCTCGGGTCCTGTCTTC. Protein sequence: CASSSTVSGPVF. The variable domain in full, completed from reference TRBV7-6 and TRBJ1-2, reads GAGVSQSPRYKVTKRGQDVALRCDPISGHVSLYWYRQALGQGPEFLTYFNYEAQQDKSGLPNDRFSAERPEGSISTLTIQRTEQRDSAMYRCASSSTVSGPVFGSGTRLTVV.

CDR3 DNA sequence: TGCAGTGCTAGTCGAGGGGGTTCTCAGCCCCAGCATTTT. It encodes CSASRGGSQPQHF. The rearrangement uses TRBV20-1 and TRBJ1-5; the D gene is possibly TRBD1 (6 bases). The CDR3 has 13 amino acids. The ends were cut back, 3 bases at V and 6 bases at J, with 12 bases in the middle. Germline V gene lookup returns CDR1 DFQATT and CDR2 SNEGSKA (reference sequence).

This rearrangement joins TRBV6-2 or TRBV6-3 to TRBJ2-7, with 13 bases matching TRBD2. Germline V gene sequence: CDR1 MNHEY, CDR2 SVGEGT. The CDR3 runs to 15 residues. The V gene end was trimmed by 5 bases and the J gene end by 7 bases; junction bases not matched to a gene: 8. For the CDR3, the DNA is TGTGCCAGCAGTAGCCCAGCGGGACTAGCGGGAGAGCAGTACTTC. Translating gives CASSSPAGLAGEQYF.

J is TRBJ1-5 and V is TRBV10-2, with D maybe TRBD1 (5 bases). With 1 base removed from V and 1 base from J, the gap between germline ends came to 8 bases. The CDR3 extends over 15 amino acids. Looked up from germline, CDR1 is WSHSY and CDR2 is SAAADI. The CDR3 DNA sequence: TGCGCCAGCAGTGAGTTGGGGGGAAGCAATCAGCCCCAGCATTTT. This sequence encodes CASSELGGSNQPQHF.

V gene TRBV21-1 combines with J gene TRBJ2-1; TRBD2, as called in the table, went unchecked against the DNA. TRBV21-1 is a known pseudogene. The CDR3 has 20 residues. CDR3 amino acids: CASSRAAGTSGRGVCNEQFF. DNA of the CDR3: TGTGCCAGCAGCAGAGCAGCCGGGACTAGCGGGAGAGGTGTGTGCAATGAGCAGTTCTTC.